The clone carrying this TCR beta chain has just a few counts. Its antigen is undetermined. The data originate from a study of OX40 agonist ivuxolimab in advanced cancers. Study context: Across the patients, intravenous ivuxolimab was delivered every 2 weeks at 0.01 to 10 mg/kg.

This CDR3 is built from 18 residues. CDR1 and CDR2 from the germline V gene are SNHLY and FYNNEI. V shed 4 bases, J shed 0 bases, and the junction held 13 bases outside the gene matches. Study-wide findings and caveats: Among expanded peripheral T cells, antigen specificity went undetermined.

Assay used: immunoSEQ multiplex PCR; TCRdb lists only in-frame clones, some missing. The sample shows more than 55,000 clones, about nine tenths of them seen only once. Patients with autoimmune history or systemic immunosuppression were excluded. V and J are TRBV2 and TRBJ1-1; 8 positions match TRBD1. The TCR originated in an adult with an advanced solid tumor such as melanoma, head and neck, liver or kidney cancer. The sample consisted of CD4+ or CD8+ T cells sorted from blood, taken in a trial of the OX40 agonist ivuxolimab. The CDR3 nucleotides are TGTGCCAGCAGTGTAAATAATCGCGGACAGGGATTGAACACTGAAGCTTTCTTT. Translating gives CASSVNNRGQGLNTEAFF.